The next 24 T cell receptor beta chains were all read from a single sample in a study of shared clonotypes between healthy human individuals. Clones were sequenced by immunoSEQ multiplex PCR, and TCRdb holds only the in-frame ones, with some missing. The sample includes over a million clones, 60% to 80% of them seen just once. Sequenced material: memory CD4+ T cells sorted from blood. The subset was: CD45RA-negative fraction. The source is a young man in good health.

This clone was seen just once. This chain links TRBV5-1 with TRBJ2-2; D ambiguous. Looked up from germline, CDR1 is SGHRS and CDR2 is YFSETQ. The CDR3 has 15 residues. With 1 base removed from V and 0 bases from J, the gap between germline ends came to 7 bases. The CDR3 protein is CASSLLTSNTGELFF. CDR3 nucleotide sequence: TGCGCCAGCAGCTTGTTAACGTCGAACACCGGGGAGCTGTTTTTT.

The sample holds many counts of this clone. The chain employs TRBV14 and TRBJ1-2; D unclear. Per germline, CDR1 SGHDN and CDR2 FVKESK. V was trimmed by 1 base and J by 7 bases, leaving 10 bases between them. This CDR3 spans 13 amino acids. The chain's CDR3 is CASSQVLVGGYTF. CDR3 sequence (DNA): TGTGCCAGCAGCCAAGTGCTAGTGGGTGGCTACACCTTC.

The V gene is TRBV2, the J gene TRBJ1-5; 10 nucleotides align to TRBD1. This CDR3 has 16 residues. Germline V lookup: CDR1 SNHLY, CDR2 FYNNEI. V lost 6 bases, J lost 2 bases, and 7 bases stayed unmatched. The CDR3 sequence is CASRTGGGMGNQPQHF. CDR3 in DNA: TGTGCCAGCAGGACAGGGGGCGGGATGGGCAATCAGCCCCAGCATTTT.

The CDR3 region is CASSSYGSQETQYF. The CDR3 nucleotides read TGTGCCAGCAGTTCTTACGGTTCCCAAGAGACCCAGTACTTC. The V call is TRBV28, the J call TRBJ2-5; D gene unclear. V lost 4 bases and J 1 base, leaving 10 bases between the germline ends. The CDR3 loop spans 14 amino acids. CDR1 MDHEN and CDR2 SYDVKM come from the germline V gene.

This clone was counted once. The chain joins TRBV7-8 to TRBJ1-2, with 9 bases lining up with TRBD1. The junction had 8 bases not matched to a gene; V was cut back by 2 bases and J by 4 bases. This CDR3 comprises 16 residues. Germline CDR1 and CDR2: SGHVS and FQNEAQ. The CDR3 region is CASSLPEDRGRYGYTF. CDR3 sequence (DNA): TGTGCCAGCAGCTTACCGGAGGACAGGGGACGCTATGGCTACACCTTC.

The chain employs TRBV7-2 and TRBJ2-2; TRBD2 might be the D (5 bases). The CDR3 spans 14 residues. Germline loops: CDR1 SGHTA, CDR2 FQGNSA. V gave up 4 bases and J gave up 9 bases, with 15 bases separating them. This CDR3 is CASSSPGLPRELFF. The CDR3 DNA is TGTGCCAGCAGCTCCCCCGGACTGCCCCGGGAGCTGTTTTTT.

The chain couples TRBV29-1 to TRBJ1-4; TRBD1 matches 7 bases. Germline-derived CDR1 and CDR2 are SQVTM and ANQGSEA. This CDR3 comprises 14 residues. With V trimmed by 6 bases and J by 3 bases, 7 bases remained unmatched. The CDR3 reads CSVISGTANEKLFF. CDR3 DNA sequence: TGCAGCGTCATCTCCGGGACAGCTAATGAAAAACTGTTTTTT.

In nucleotides, the CDR3 is TGTGCCATCAGTGAAGAACAGGCCTCAAATGAAAAACTGTTTTTT. Translated: CAISEEQASNEKLFF. The genes are TRBV10-3 and TRBJ1-4; D is possibly TRBD1 (5 bases). The germline V gene encodes CDR1 ENHRY and CDR2 SYGVKD. The CDR3 is 15 amino acids. Trimming pared 3 bases from V and 5 bases from J, leaving 13 bases between.

The V and J genes are TRBV6-5 and TRBJ1-6; 8 bases match TRBD1. Germline V gene sequence: CDR1 MNHEY, CDR2 SVGAGI. V lost 4 bases and J lost 4; bases outside the gene matches: 6. The CDR3 is 16 amino acids. The CDR3 DNA follows: TGTGCCAGCAGTTCCGGACAGGGAGCTTATAATTCACCCCTCCACTTT. This sequence encodes CASSSGQGAYNSPLHF.

This clone is a singleton in its sample. The chain combines TRBV5-1 with TRBJ2-5; weak D call: TRBD2 (7 bases). V lost 1 base, J lost 2 bases, and 15 bases lay in between. Germline CDR1 SGHRS, CDR2 YFSETQ. This CDR3 contains 16 residues. The CDR3, as DNA: TGCGCCAGCAGCTTGTCCTCAGGGAGGGGGCAAGAGACCCAGTACTTC. The encoded protein is CASSLSSGRGQETQYF.

This clone came up many times. This chain uses TRBV2 with TRBJ2-1, with no clear D. The CDR3 runs 11 residues. Trimming cost V 7 bases and J 5 bases, with 6 bases left between them. Germline lookup yields CDR1 SNHLY and CDR2 FYNNEI. The CDR3 is CASNRHNEQFF. The CDR3 DNA sequence: TGTGCCAGCAATAGACACAATGAGCAGTTCTTC. Variable domain in full (rest from reference TRBV2 and TRBJ2-1): EPEVTQTPSHQVTQMGQEVILRCVPISNHLYFYWYRQILGQKVEFLVSFYNNEISEKSEIFDDQFSVERPDGSNFTLKIRSTKLEDSAMYFCASNRHNEQFFGPGTRLTVL.

The CDR3 DNA is TGTGCCAGCAGCCAGAAACAGGGGATACCCCTCCACTTT. This translates into CASSQKQGIPLHF. The chain has TRBV14 and TRBJ1-6; 7 bases agree with TRBD1. Germline V CDR1 and CDR2: SGHDN, FVKESK. CDR3 length: 13 amino acids. Losses at the gene ends were 3 bases for V and 12 bases for J; bases not matched to a gene: 5.

On this clone itself: The sample has other DNA sequences that encode this CDR3 too. J is TRBJ2-7 and V is TRBV5-1; no clear D gene. Looked up from germline, CDR1 is SGHRS and CDR2 is YFSETQ. There are 13 residues in the CDR3. V lost 2 bases and J lost 3, with 9 bases in between. The CDR3 DNA sequence: TGCGCCAGCAGCTTAGGACGGAACTACGAGCAGTACTTC. Translating it yields CASSLGRNYEQYF.

The CDR3, as DNA: TGTGCCAGCAGCCCCCGGACAGGTGAAGCTTTCTTT. Protein: CASSPRTGEAFF. V is TRBV11-2 and J is TRBJ1-1; 7 bases are shared with TRBD1. In germline, CDR1 is SGHAT, CDR2 FQNNGV. The CDR3 contains 12 residues. Unmatched junction bases numbered 4, after V lost 5 bases and J lost 7 bases.

This chain joins TRBV5-1 and TRBJ1-1; D unresolved. The germline V and J ends were trimmed by 0 bases and 2 bases, with 8 bases remaining between them. This CDR3 is built from 14 residues. CDR1 is SGHRS and CDR2 is YFSETQ in the germline V gene. The CDR3 protein is CASSLGPINTEAFF. The CDR3 DNA reads TGCGCCAGCAGCTTGGGACCGATTAACACTGAAGCTTTCTTT.

The V call is TRBV6-1, the J call TRBJ1-1; 7 positions match TRBD1. CDR1 and CDR2 (germline): MNHNS, SASEGT. This CDR3 spans 13 amino acids. The V segment lost 5 bases and the J segment 2 bases; nucleotides outside the gene matches: 2. The DNA for the CDR3 is TGTGCCAGCAGTAGACAGGGAAACACTGAAGCTTTCTTT. Its protein is CASSRQGNTEAFF.

V is TRBV11-2 and J is TRBJ2-2, with 7 bases that match TRBD2. Germline V gene sequence: CDR1 SGHAT, CDR2 FQNNGV. The CDR3 has 16 amino acids. With 0 bases clipped from V and 6 bases from J, the junction kept 7 bases outside the gene matches. The CDR3 here is CASSLDLYGGSGELFF. In DNA, the CDR3 is TGTGCCAGCAGCTTAGATTTGTACGGGGGGTCCGGGGAGCTGTTTTTT.

The chain has TRBV18 and TRBJ2-1; D ambiguous. The V end lost 6 bases, the J end lost 6 bases, and 18 bases lay between the germline ends. CDR1 and CDR2 (germline): KGHSH, LQKENI. The CDR3 is 15 residues long. This CDR3 is CASSPPVGYGNEQFF. The CDR3 nucleotides read TGTGCCAGCTCCCCGCCCGTAGGGTACGGCAATGAGCAGTTCTTC.

This clone has just a few counts. The chain has TRBV28 and TRBJ1-1, with D uncertain. Germline V lookup: CDR1 MDHEN, CDR2 SYDVKM. V was clipped by 8 bases and J by 5 bases, with 15 bases between them. This CDR3 is built from 13 residues. CDR3 region: CASRVGIGTEAFF. CDR3 nucleotides: TGTGCCAGCCGGGTGGGGATTGGGACTGAAGCTTTCTTT.

V usage is TRBV7-3 and J usage is TRBJ2-1; D may be TRBD2 (5 bases). The CDR3 loop spans 16 amino acids. The germline V gene encodes CDR1 SGHTA and CDR2 FQGTGA. Trimming took 3 bases from V and 10 from J, leaving 22 bases between them. The CDR3 DNA sequence: TGTGCCAGCAGCTTCTCCGGCATCCTCGGAGGTGGCGAGCAGTTCTTC. Amino acids: CASSFSGILGGGEQFF.

The chain uses TRBV6-1 and TRBJ1-3; 8 positions agree with TRBD1. The germline V gene encodes CDR1 MNHNS and CDR2 SASEGT. After removal of 6 bases from V and 0 bases from J, the junction contained 4 bases not matched to a gene. The CDR3 consists of 15 residues. In DNA, the CDR3 is TGTGCCAGCAGGAGCACAGGGGGCTCTGGAAACACCATATATTTT. Translation gives CASRSTGGSGNTIYF.

CDR3 residues: CASSIRTSGSSSTGELFF. CDR3 sequence (DNA): TGTGCCAGCAGTATCCGGACTAGCGGGAGTAGTAGCACCGGGGAGCTGTTTTTT. The chain carries TRBV2 and TRBJ2-2; 13 bases are shared with TRBD2. Germline V lookup: CDR1 SNHLY, CDR2 FYNNEI. V shed 5 bases and J 4 bases; nucleotides not matched to a gene: 10. CDR3 size: 18 residues.

The rearrangement uses TRBV7-9 and TRBJ2-2; 10 nucleotides agree with TRBD2. The germline gives CDR1 SEHNR, CDR2 FQNEAQ (reference sequence). J lost 2 bases, V lost 4 bases, and 4 bases had no gene match. This CDR3 is built from 16 residues. The chain's CDR3 is CASSYSGRKNTGELFF. CDR3 nucleotides: TGTGCCAGCAGCTATAGCGGGAGGAAAAACACCGGGGAGCTGTTTTTT.

The chain combines TRBV27 with TRBJ2-2, with D perhaps TRBD2 (5 bases). The CDR3 is made up of 15 amino acids. Trimming took 2 bases from V and 5 from J, leaving 12 bases between them. Germline V CDR1 and CDR2: MNHEY, SMNVEV (reference sequence). The CDR3 spells CASSLRWGETGELFF. The CDR3 DNA reads TGTGCCAGCAGTTTAAGATGGGGAGAGACCGGGGAGCTGTTTTTT.